These T cell receptor beta chains were read from a single sample in a study of shared clonotypes between healthy human individuals. Assay: immunoSEQ multiplex PCR; the TCRdb copy retains only in-frame clones and omits some. The sample has approximately 2.5 million clones; over 85% are singletons. Specimen: naive CD4+ T cells sorted from blood. The receptors originated from a man in his late teens or twenties in good health. Each CDR3 is given with its conserved first and last residue. Fields, in order: clone size, V gene, CDR3 length, J gene, D gene, CDR3 DNA, CDR3 protein. D genes are given only for firm matches. The size of a clone is reported for some rows only, either as once, few or many, or as a class for expanded clones.

>NA|TRBV7-9|15|TRBJ2-7|TRBD2
TGTGCCAGCAGCTTAACCGGACTAGCGGAATACGAGCAGTACTTC
CASSLTGLAEYEQYF
>NA|TRBV25-1|16|TRBJ2-5|NA
TGTGCCAGCAGTGAATACCGGCGGGGCGTCCAAGAGACCCAGTACTTC
CASSEYRRGVQETQYF
>NA|TRBV2|15|TRBJ1-4|NA
TGTGCCAGCAGTCCAGTGGGGGCAACTAATGAAAAACTGTTTTTT
CASSPVGATNEKLFF
>NA|TRBV6-5|13|TRBJ2-1|TRBD2
TGTGCCAGCAGTTACATGGGCGGGGAGGGGCAGTTCTTC
CASSYMGGEGQFF
>NA|TRBV27|16|TRBJ2-5|TRBD1
TGTGCCAGCAGCCGGACGGACAGGCCCCCCGGAGAGACCCAGTACTTC
CASSRTDRPPGETQYF
>NA|TRBV19|14|TRBJ1-1|NA
TGTGCCAGTAGCTGGGGGGCAGGGAACACTGAAGCTTTCTTT
CASSWGAGNTEAFF
>NA|TRBV6-1|16|TRBJ1-6|TRBD1
TGTGCCAGCAGTGAAAACCGCGGACAGGGTTATTCACCCCTCCACTTT
CASSENRGQGYSPLHF
>NA|TRBV7-9|16|TRBJ2-3|TRBD2
TGTGCCAGCAGCCCTATGGGACTAGCGATCACAGATACGCAGTATTTT
CASSPMGLAITDTQYF
>NA|TRBV10-1|15|TRBJ2-2|TRBD1
TGCGCCAGCAGTGAGGGGGACAGGAGGGCCGGGGAGCTGTTTTTT
CASSEGDRRAGELFF
>NA|TRBV19|13|TRBJ2-1|NA
TGTGCCAGTAGGAACTCTGGAGACAATGAGCAGTTCTTC
CASRNSGDNEQFF
>NA|TRBV18|14|TRBJ2-7|NA
TGTGCCAGCTCACCGGGTCGAAGGACCTACGAGCAGTACTTC
CASSPGRRTYEQYF
>few|TRBV29-1|13|TRBJ2-5|NA
TGCAGCGTTGGTACCAGGTTGACGGAGACCCAGTACTTC
CSVGTRLTETQYF
>NA|TRBV2|13|TRBJ1-1|TRBD1
TGTGCCAGCAGGGGACAGCTGAACACTGAAGCTTTCTTT
CASRGQLNTEAFF
>NA|TRBV14|17|TRBJ2-1|TRBD2
TGTGCCAGCAGCCCGGGGACTAGCGGGAGGCCTCACAATGAGCAGTTCTTC
CASSPGTSGRPHNEQFF
>NA|TRBV5-1|16|TRBJ2-2|TRBD2
TGCGCCAGCAGCAAACGACTAGCGGGAGTATCCGGGGAGCTGTTTTTT
CASSKRLAGVSGELFF
>NA|TRBV30|13|TRBJ1-5|TRBD1
TGTGCCTGGAGTGGACAGGGCGGTCAGCCCCAGCATTTT
CAWSGQGGQPQHF
>NA|TRBV19|21|TRBJ2-4|TRBD2
TGTGCCAGTAGTATAGAAGGTTCGACTAGCGGGAGAGAACTAGCCAAAAACATTCAGTACTTC
CASSIEGSTSGRELAKNIQYF
>NA|TRBV9|15|TRBJ1-2|NA
TGTGCCAGCAGCCCCCATATAGGGAACTATTATGGCTACACCTTC
CASSPHIGNYYGYTF
>NA|TRBV28|16|TRBJ1-4|NA
TGTGCCAGCAGTTTTTCCCCTGGGGGGGGGTTTGAAAAACTGTTTTTT
CASSFSPGGGFEKLFF
>NA|TRBV19|12|TRBJ2-7|NA
TGTGCCAGTAGTATCCCAGGGTGGGAGCAGTACTTC
CASSIPGWEQYF
>NA|TRBV6-7|16|TRBJ1-1|TRBD1
TGTGCCAGCAGGGTACAGGGACAGGGGCTGAACACTGAAGCTTTCTTT
CASRVQGQGLNTEAFF
>NA|TRBV5-1|15|TRBJ2-1|NA
TGCGCCAGCAGTACAAATCTGGGTTCCTACAATGAGCAGTTCTTC
CASSTNLGSYNEQFF
>few|TRBV30|12|TRBJ1-5|NA
TGTGCCTGGAGTTCCACCAATCAGCCCCAGCATTTT
CAWSSTNQPQHF
>NA|TRBV7-9|16|TRBJ2-7|TRBD1
TGTGCCAGCAGCCCCTGGGACAGGGGTGGGTCCTACGAGCAGTACTTC
CASSPWDRGGSYEQYF
>once|TRBV29-1|14|TRBJ2-6|TRBD2
TGCAGCGTTGAACGGGGGGCTGGGGCCAACGTCCTGACTTTC
CSVERGAGANVLTF
>NA|TRBV7-2|15|TRBJ2-2|NA
TGTGCCAGCAGCTTAGCCTCCCGGGTCTCCGGGGAGCTGTTTTTT
CASSLASRVSGELFF
>once|TRBV10-3|14|TRBJ2-1|TRBD2
TGTGCCATCAGTGAAACTAGCGGGGGCAATGAGCAGTTCTTC
CAISETSGGNEQFF
>NA|TRBV30|14|TRBJ1-6|NA
TGTGCCTGGAGTGTACGTGGAGATAATTCACCCCTCCACTTT
CAWSVRGDNSPLHF
>once|TRBV19|14|TRBJ2-2|NA
TGTGCCAGTATAGTTGGCCCGAACACCGGGGAGCTGTTTTTT
CASIVGPNTGELFF
>NA|TRBV5-1|16|TRBJ2-2|TRBD1
TGCGCCAGCAGCTTTACAGGGGGCGCGGGAACCGGGGAGCTGTTTTTT
CASSFTGGAGTGELFF
>once|TRBV2|16|TRBJ2-3|TRBD2
TGTGCCAGCAGGAAGACTAGCGGGACCCGCACAGATACGCAGTATTTT
CASRKTSGTRTDTQYF
>NA|TRBV5-4|16|TRBJ1-1|TRBD1
TGTGCCAGCAGCTTGGGGGACAGGGGCCTGAACACTGAAGCTTTCTTT
CASSLGDRGLNTEAFF
>few|TRBV30|11|TRBJ2-7|NA
TGTGCCTGGAGTTCGGGCTACGAGCAGTACTTC
CAWSSGYEQYF
>few|TRBV14|13|TRBJ1-6|NA
TGTGCCATCGACACCGGGCACCATTCACCCCTCCACTTT
CAIDTGHHSPLHF
>once|TRBV27|15|TRBJ2-4|NA
TGTGCCAGCAGACCCGAATCTGCTGGGAAAAACATTCAGTACTTC
CASRPESAGKNIQYF
>NA|TRBV27|16|TRBJ1-2|NA
TGTGCCAGCAGCCAAGTCAGCGGGGGGGCTAACTATGGCTACACCTTC
CASSQVSGGANYGYTF
>NA|TRBV6-1|16|TRBJ1-6|NA
TGTGCCAGCAGTGAACCGGCAGGGTTTCAAAATTCACCCCTCCACTTT
CASSEPAGFQNSPLHF
>NA|TRBV23-1|13|TRBJ2-7|NA
TGCGCCAGCAGTCAACGTGGAGCGGGTGAGCAGTACTTC
CASSQRGAGEQYF
>few|TRBV7-9|15|TRBJ1-4|NA
TGTGCCAGCAGCCCTCTGTGGGCAGGGAATGAAAAACTGTTTTTT
CASSPLWAGNEKLFF
>once|TRBV5-1|16|TRBJ2-2|NA
TGCGCCAGCAGCTTGCGGTTGGGGGCGGCCAGCGGGGAGCTGTTTTTT
CASSLRLGAASGELFF
>NA|TRBV7-2|14|TRBJ2-7|NA
TGTGCCAGCAGCCCGGACAGCAGCAGCTACGAGCAGTACTTC
CASSPDSSSYEQYF
>NA|TRBV9|15|TRBJ2-7|TRBD1
TGTGCCAGCAGCGTAGAGGGACAGGGGAGTCACGAGCAGTACTTC
CASSVEGQGSHEQYF
>NA|TRBV4-3|18|TRBJ1-6|NA
TGCGCCAGCAGCCAAGATCGATGGCAGGGGATACTATATTCACCCCTCCACTTT
CASSQDRWQGILYSPLHF
>NA|TRBV6-1|14|TRBJ2-1|NA
TGTGCCAGCAGTGGGGGCGGCACCTACAATGAGCAGTTCTTC
CASSGGGTYNEQFF
>NA|TRBV25-1|17|TRBJ2-2|TRBD2
TGTGCCAGCAGTGGTTCCGGGACTAGCGGTAATCCGGGGGAGCTGTTTTTT
CASSGSGTSGNPGELFF